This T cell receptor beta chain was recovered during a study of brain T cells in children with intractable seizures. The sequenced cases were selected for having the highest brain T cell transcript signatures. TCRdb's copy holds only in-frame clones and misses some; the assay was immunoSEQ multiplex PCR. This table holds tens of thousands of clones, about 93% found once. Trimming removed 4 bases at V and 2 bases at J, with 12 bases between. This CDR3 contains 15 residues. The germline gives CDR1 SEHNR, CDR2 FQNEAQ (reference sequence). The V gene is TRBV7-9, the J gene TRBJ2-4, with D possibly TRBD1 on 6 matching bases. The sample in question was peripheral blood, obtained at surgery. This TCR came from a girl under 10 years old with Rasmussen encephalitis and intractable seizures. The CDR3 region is CASSSTGFPKNIQYF. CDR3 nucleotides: TGTGCCAGCAGCTCTACAGGGTTCCCCAAAAACATTCAGTACTTC.